The clone carrying this TCR beta chain was observed a single time. V lost 7 bases, J lost 3 bases, and 16 bases lay in between. Germline V gene lookup returns CDR1 MNHEY and CDR2 SVGAGI. The CDR3 has 15 amino acids. This entry belongs to a study of blood T cell repertoires in COVID-19. The overall study: Samples taken during acute and convalescent COVID-19 were collected in the United States, Italy and Spain. From T cells, B-cell-depleted T cells, or PBMCs came the material, which was cDNA or gDNA.

Under the authors' procedure: Researchers report that nucleated cell counts were estimated from reference gene primer amplification. TCRdb's copy holds only in-frame clones and misses some; the assay was immunoSEQ multiplex PCR. The V and J calls and clone size were taken over from that table, and D and trimming were inferred from the DNA. The sample lists around 280,000 clones, more than 75% occurring once. This receptor was obtained from a woman in her 30s who had recovered from COVID-19. Sequencing was carried out using peripheral blood. The V gene is TRBV6-5, the J gene TRBJ1-5; unclear D gene. The chain's CDR3 is CASTAGRADNQPQHF. CDR3 bases: TGTGCCAGCACTGCGGGGAGGGCGGACAATCAGCCCCAGCATTTT.